This TCR beta chain derives from a study of blood T cells in healthy people across ages. Across the whole study: About one barcoded beta molecule per two T cells was the capture yield of template switching. General observations from the study: Investigators viewed diversity estimates from one million T cells as underestimates, the study reported.

With a J-beta primer mix and a sample-barcoded 5' primer, a second PCR ran about 7 to 12 cycles. Sequencing recovered at least 3 million CDR3-containing paired-end reads from each sample. In TCRdb, the 5' RACE reads were re-called with MiXCR into one record per CDR3 protein. The repertoire has hundreds of thousands of distinct CDR3 sequences, roughly 64% of them found once; the top ten carry 20% to 25%. Of note for this clonotype: Its target is unknown.

V gave up 2 bases and J gave up 8 bases, with 9 bases separating them. Germline values: CDR1 MNHEY, CDR2 SVGEGT. The CDR3 sequence is 12 residues long. Specimen: blood. The clonotype comes from a man under 40 in good health. The gene calls are TRBV6-2 or TRBV6-3 and TRBJ1-2, with D unresolved. The CDR3 DNA sequence: TGTGCCAGCAGTTACCCGCCCGGCGGCTACACCTTC. Translating gives CASSYPPGGYTF.